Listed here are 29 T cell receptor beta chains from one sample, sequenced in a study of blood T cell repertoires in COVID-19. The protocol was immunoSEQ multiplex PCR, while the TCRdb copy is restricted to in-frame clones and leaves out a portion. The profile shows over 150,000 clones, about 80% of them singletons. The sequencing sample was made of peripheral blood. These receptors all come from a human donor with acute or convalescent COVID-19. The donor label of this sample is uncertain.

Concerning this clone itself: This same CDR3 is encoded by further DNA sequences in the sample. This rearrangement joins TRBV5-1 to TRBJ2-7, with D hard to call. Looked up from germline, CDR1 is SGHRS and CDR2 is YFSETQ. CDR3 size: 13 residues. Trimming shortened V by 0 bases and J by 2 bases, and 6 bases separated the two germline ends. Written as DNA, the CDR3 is TGCGCCAGCAGCTTGGGAGGAACCTACGAGCAGTACTTC. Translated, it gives CASSLGGTYEQYF.

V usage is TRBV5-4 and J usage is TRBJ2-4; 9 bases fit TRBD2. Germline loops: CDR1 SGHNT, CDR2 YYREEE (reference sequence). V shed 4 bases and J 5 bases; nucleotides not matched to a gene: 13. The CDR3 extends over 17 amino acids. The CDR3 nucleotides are TGTGCCAGCAGCCTCATACTAGCGGGCGGAACCCAAAACATTCAGTACTTC. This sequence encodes CASSLILAGGTQNIQYF.

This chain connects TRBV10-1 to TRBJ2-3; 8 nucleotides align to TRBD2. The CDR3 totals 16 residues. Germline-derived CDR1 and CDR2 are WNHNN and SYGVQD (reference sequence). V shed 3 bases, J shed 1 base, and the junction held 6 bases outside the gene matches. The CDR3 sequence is CASSESFSGGTDTQYF. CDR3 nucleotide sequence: TGCGCCAGCAGTGAAAGCTTTAGCGGGGGCACAGATACGCAGTATTTT.

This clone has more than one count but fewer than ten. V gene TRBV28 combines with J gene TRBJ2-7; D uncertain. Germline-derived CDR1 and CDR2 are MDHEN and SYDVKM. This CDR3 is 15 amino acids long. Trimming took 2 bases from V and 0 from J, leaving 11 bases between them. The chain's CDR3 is CASSLSGGSSYEQYF. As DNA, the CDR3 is TGTGCCAGCAGTTTAAGTGGCGGATCCTCCTACGAGCAGTACTTC.

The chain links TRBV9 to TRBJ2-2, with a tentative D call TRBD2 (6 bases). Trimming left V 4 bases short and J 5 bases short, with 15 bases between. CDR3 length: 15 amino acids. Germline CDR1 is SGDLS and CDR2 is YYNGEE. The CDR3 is CASSPGLALTGELFF. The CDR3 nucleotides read TGTGCCAGCAGCCCGGGGCTAGCGTTGACCGGGGAGCTGTTTTTT.

CDR3 amino acids: CASRLRQNLAKNIQYF. The CDR3 DNA is TGTGCCAGCCGCCTTCGACAGAACTTAGCCAAAAACATTCAGTACTTC. V usage is TRBV6-8 and J usage is TRBJ2-4; D perhaps matches TRBD1 (5 bases). Germline values: CDR1 MNHGY, CDR2 SAAAGT. Trimming took 8 bases from V and 0 from J, leaving 17 bases between them. The CDR3 sequence is 16 residues long.

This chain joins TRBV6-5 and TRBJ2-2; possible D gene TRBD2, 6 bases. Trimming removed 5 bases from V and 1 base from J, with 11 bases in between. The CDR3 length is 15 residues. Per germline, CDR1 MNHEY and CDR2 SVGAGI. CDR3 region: CASSRDSVNTGELFF. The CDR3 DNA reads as TGTGCCAGCAGTAGGGACTCAGTGAACACCGGGGAGCTGTTTTTT.

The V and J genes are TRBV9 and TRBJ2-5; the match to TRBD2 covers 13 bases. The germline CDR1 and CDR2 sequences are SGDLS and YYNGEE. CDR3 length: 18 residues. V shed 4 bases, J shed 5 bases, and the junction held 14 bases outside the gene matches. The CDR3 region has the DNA TGTGCCAGCAGCCCCAGGATTGGGACTAGCGGGACGCCCGAGACCCAGTACTTC. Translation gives CASSPRIGTSGTPETQYF.

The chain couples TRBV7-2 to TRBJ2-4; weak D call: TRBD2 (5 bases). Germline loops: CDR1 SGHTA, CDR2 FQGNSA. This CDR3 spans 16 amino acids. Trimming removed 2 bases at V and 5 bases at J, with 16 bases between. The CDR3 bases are TGTGCCAGCAGCTTAAACCTAGCCGGAGGTCAAAACATTCAGTACTTC. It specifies CASSLNLAGGQNIQYF.

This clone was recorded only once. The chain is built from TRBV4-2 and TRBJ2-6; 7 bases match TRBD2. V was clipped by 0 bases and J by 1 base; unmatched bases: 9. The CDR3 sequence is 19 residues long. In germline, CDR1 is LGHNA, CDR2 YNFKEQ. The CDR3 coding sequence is TGTGCCAGCAGCCAAGATGGAGATAGCGGGCTGTCTGGGGCCAACGTCCTGACTTTC. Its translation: CASSQDGDSGLSGANVLTF.

The CDR3 is CAISESQGAFTEAFF. The DNA for the CDR3 is TGTGCCATCAGTGAGTCCCAGGGGGCCTTCACTGAAGCTTTCTTT. The rearrangement uses TRBV10-3 and TRBJ1-1; TRBD1 aligns across 8 bases. This CDR3 spans 15 amino acids. Germline values: CDR1 ENHRY, CDR2 SYGVKD. Trimming at V came to 0 bases and at J to 4 bases, leaving 4 bases not matched to a gene.

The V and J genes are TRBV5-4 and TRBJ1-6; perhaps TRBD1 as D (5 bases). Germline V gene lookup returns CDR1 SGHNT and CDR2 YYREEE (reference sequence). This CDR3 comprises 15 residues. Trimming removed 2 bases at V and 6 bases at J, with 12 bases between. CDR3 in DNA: TGTGCCAGCAGCTTTCGGGCAGGGCCTAATTCACCCCTCCACTTT. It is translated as CASSFRAGPNSPLHF.

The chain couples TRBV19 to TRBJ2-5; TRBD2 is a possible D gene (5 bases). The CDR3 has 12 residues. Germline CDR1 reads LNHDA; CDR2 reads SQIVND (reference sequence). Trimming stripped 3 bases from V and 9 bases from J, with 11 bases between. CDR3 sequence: CASSIKSEAQYF. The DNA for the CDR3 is TGTGCCAGTAGTATTAAGTCGGAGGCCCAGTACTTC.

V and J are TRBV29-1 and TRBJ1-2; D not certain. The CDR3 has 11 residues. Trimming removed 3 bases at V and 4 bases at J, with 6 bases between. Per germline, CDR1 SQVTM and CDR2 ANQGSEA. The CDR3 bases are TGCAGCGTTGACGGTGCCTATGGCTACACCTTC. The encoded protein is CSVDGAYGYTF. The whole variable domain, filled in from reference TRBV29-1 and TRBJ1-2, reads SAVISQKPSRDICQRGTSLTIQCQVDSQVTMMFWYRQQPGQSLTLIATANQGSEATYESGFVIDKFPISRPNLTFSTLTVSNMSPEDSSIYLCSVDGAYGYTFGSGTRLTVV.

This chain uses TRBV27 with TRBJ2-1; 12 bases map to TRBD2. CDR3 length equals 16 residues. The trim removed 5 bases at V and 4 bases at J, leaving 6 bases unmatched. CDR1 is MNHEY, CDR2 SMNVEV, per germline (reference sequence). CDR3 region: CASSLQTSGRYNEQFF. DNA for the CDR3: TGTGCCAGCAGTCTCCAGACTAGCGGGAGATACAATGAGCAGTTCTTC.

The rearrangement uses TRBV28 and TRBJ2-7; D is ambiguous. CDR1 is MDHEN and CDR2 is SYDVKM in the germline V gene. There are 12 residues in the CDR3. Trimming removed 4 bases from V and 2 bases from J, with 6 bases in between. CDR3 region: CASSSPAYEQYF. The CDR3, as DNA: TGTGCCAGCAGTTCCCCAGCCTACGAGCAGTACTTC.

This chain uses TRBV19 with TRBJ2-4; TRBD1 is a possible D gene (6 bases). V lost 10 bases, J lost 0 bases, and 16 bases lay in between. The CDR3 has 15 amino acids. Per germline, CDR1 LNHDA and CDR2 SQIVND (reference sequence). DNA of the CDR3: TGTGCCACCCGGCCGGGGACACTAGCCAAAAACATTCAGTACTTC. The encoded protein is CATRPGTLAKNIQYF. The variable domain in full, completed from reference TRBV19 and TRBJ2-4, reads DGGITQSPKYLFRKEGQNVTLSCEQNLNHDAMYWYRQDPGQGLRLIYYSQIVNDFQKGDIAEGYSVSREKKESFPLTVTSAQKNPTAFYLCATRPGTLAKNIQYFGAGTRLSVL.

CDR3 in DNA: TGTGCCAGCAGCCCGGTGAGACCCCGCGGGGGAGAGCAGTACTTC. Translated, it gives CASSPVRPRGGEQYF. V usage is TRBV6-2 or TRBV6-3 and J usage is TRBJ2-7; TRBD2 agrees at 7 bases. V dropped 6 bases and J dropped 7; count of bases not matched to a gene: 15. This CDR3 is 15 amino acids long. Germline lookup yields CDR1 MNHEY and CDR2 SVGEGT.

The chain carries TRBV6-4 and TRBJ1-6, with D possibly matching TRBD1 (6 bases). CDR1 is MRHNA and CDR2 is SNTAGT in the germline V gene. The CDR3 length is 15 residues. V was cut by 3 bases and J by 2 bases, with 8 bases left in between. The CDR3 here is CASSEGTPYNSPLHF. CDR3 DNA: TGTGCCAGCAGTGAAGGGACACCCTATAATTCACCCCTCCACTTT.

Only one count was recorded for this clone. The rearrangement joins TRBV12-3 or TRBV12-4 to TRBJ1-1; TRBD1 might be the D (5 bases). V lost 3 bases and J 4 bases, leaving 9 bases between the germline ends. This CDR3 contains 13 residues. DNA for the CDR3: TGTGCCAGCAGTTTTGGGGCCGGCACTGAAGCTTTCTTT. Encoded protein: CASSFGAGTEAFF.

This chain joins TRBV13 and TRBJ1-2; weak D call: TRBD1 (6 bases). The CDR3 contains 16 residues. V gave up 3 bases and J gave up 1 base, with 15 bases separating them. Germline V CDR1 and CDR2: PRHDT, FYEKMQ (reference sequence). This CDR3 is CASSFGGLAYNYGYTF. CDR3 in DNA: TGTGCCAGCAGCTTCGGGGGGCTAGCTTATAACTATGGCTACACCTTC.

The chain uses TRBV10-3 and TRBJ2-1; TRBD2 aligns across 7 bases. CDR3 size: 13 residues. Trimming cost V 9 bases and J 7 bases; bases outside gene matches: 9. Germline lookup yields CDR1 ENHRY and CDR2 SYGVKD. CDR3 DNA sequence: TGTGCCATGGGCACTAGCGCACGAAATGAGCAGTTCTTC. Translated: CAMGTSARNEQFF.

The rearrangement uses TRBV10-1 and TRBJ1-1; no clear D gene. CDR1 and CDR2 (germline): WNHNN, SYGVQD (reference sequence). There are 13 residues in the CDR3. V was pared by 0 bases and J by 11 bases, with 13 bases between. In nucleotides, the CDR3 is TGCGCCAGCAGTGAGTCCTACAGTTCCGTCGCTTTCTTT. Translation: CASSESYSSVAFF.

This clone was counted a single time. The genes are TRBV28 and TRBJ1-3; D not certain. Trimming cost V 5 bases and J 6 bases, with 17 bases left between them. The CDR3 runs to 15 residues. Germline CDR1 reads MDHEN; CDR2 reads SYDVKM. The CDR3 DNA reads TGTGCCAGCAGTACGTGGCAGGATCTCGAAAACACCATATATTTT. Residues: CASSTWQDLENTIYF.

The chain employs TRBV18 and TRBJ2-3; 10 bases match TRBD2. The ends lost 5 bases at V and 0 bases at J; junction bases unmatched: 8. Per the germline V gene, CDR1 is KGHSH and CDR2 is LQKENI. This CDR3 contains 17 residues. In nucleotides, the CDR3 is TGTGCCAGCTCAGTCAGCGGGAGGGCGCACAGCACAGATACGCAGTATTTT. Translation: CASSVSGRAHSTDTQYF.

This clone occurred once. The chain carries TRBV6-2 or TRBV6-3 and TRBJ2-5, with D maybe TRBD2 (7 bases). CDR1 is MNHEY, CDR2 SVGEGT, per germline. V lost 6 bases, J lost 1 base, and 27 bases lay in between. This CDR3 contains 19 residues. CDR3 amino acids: CASSPRWGGRRVGQETQYF. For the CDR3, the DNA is TGTGCCAGCAGCCCTCGATGGGGGGGGCGCCGGGTCGGCCAAGAGACCCAGTACTTC.

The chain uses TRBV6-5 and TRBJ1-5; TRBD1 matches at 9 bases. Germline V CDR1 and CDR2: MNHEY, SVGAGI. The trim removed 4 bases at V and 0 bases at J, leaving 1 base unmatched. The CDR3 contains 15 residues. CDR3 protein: CASSWDRDSNQPQHF. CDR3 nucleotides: TGTGCCAGCAGTTGGGACAGGGATAGCAATCAGCCCCAGCATTTT.

The CDR3 sequence is CASSLILGQSYEQYF. DNA for the CDR3: TGCGCCAGCAGCTTGATCCTAGGACAGTCCTACGAGCAGTACTTC. J is TRBJ2-7 and V is TRBV5-1; D possibly corresponds to TRBD1 (6 bases). CDR1 SGHRS and CDR2 YFSETQ come from the germline V gene. CDR3 length: 15 amino acids. Trimming left V 1 base short and J 1 base short, with 12 bases between.

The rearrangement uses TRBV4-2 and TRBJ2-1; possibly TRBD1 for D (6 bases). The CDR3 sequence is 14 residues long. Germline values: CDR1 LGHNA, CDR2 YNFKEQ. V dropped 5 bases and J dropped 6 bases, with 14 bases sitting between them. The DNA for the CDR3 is TGTGCCAGCAGCGCCCTGGGGGCCCGCAATGAGCAGTTCTTC. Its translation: CASSALGARNEQFF.